This is a list of T cell receptor beta chains from one sample in a study of cytomegalovirus exposure and HLA in healthy donors. TCRdb's table, derived via immunoSEQ multiplex PCR, lists solely in-frame clones and lacks some. Of around 69,000 clones listed, 96% are singletons. Sequenced: PBMCs. Receptor source: a woman aged 18-29 years in good health and CMV-seropositive. Both conserved end residues are part of each CDR3. A D gene is named only where the DNA matches it firmly. Clone size is stated in some rows and not others, as once, few, many or a class when expanded.

D gene | J gene | clone size | V gene | CDR3 DNA | CDR3 protein
TRBD1 | TRBJ2-5 | NA | TRBV27 | TGTGCCAGCAGTTACTATTATAAAACAGGGGACCAGTACTTC | CASSYYYKTGDQYF
NA | TRBJ2-7 | NA | TRBV12-1 | TGTGCCAGCAGCTTCCTAGACAAAATCAGGGGGTACGAGCAGTACTTC | CASSFLDKIRGYEQYF
TRBD2 | TRBJ2-3 | NA | TRBV13 | TGTGCCAGCAGCTCCGGACTAGCGCGGGATACGCAGTATTTT | CASSSGLARDTQYF
NA | TRBJ1-5 | NA | TRBV7-8 | TGTGCCAGCAGCATGGCGGGCAGTTATCAGCCCCAGCATTTT | CASSMAGSYQPQHF
NA | TRBJ1-5 | NA | TRBV6-5 | TGTGCCAGCAGACCGACAGAAAATAGCAATCAGCCCCAGCATTTT | CASRPTENSNQPQHF
NA | TRBJ1-1 | NA | TRBV6-5 | TGTGCCAGCAGTTACCAATTGAACACTGAAGCTTTCTTT | CASSYQLNTEAFF
NA | TRBJ1-2 | NA | TRBV19 | TGTGCCAGTAGTAACGGGGATTGGCGCTATGGCTACACCTTC | CASSNGDWRYGYTF
NA | TRBJ2-6 | NA | TRBV18 | TGTGCCAGCTCACCACCCCCGACATTCTTGCCCTCTGGGGCCAACGTCCTGACTTTC | CASSPPPTFLPSGANVLTF
TRBD2 | TRBJ2-1 | NA | TRBV28 | TGTGCCAGCAGACTCCCTTACATATCTAGCGGGAGTTACAATGAGCAGTTCTTC | CASRLPYISSGSYNEQFF
TRBD1 | TRBJ2-2 | NA | TRBV6-6 | TGTGCCAGCAGTTACTCGACAGGGAAGACCGGGGAGCTGTTTTTT | CASSYSTGKTGELFF
NA | TRBJ2-3 | NA | TRBV29-1 | TGCAGCGTTGCGGGGGTTTTCCCAGATACGCAGTATTTT | CSVAGVFPDTQYF
NA | TRBJ2-1 | NA | TRBV7-2 | TGTGCCAGCAGCTTAGTACCACAACGAAATGGGCAGTTCTTC | CASSLVPQRNGQFF
NA | TRBJ1-5 | NA | TRBV20-1 | TGCAGTGCTTCGGGTCAGCCCCAGCATTTT | CSASGQPQHF
TRBD1 | TRBJ1-3 | NA | TRBV11-2 | TGTGCCAGCAGCTCCGACAGGGCCCGCTCTGGAAACACCATATATTTT | CASSSDRARSGNTIYF
NA | TRBJ1-2 | NA | TRBV28 | TGTGCCAGCAGTGAGACAGTGTCGGGCTACACCTTC | CASSETVSGYTF
NA | TRBJ1-5 | NA | TRBV7-6 | TGTGCCAGCAGCTTATACGGTAGCAATCAGCCCCAGCATTTT | CASSLYGSNQPQHF
NA | TRBJ2-7 | NA | TRBV10-2 | TGCGCCACCCTGATGACTGGGGAGCAGTACTTC | CATLMTGEQYF
TRBD1 | TRBJ1-4 | NA | TRBV7-9 | TGTGCCAGCAGCGAAAACAGGGGATGGAAACTGTTTTTT | CASSENRGWKLFF
TRBD1 | TRBJ1-5 | NA | TRBV7-2 | TGTGCCAGCAGCTCCCCGGGACAGGGGGTGATGATGAATCAGCCCCAGCATTTT | CASSSPGQGVMMNQPQHF
NA | TRBJ2-5 | NA | TRBV5-4 | TGTGCCAGCAGCCCACTAGTATCCCCAGAGACCCAGTACTTC | CASSPLVSPETQYF
TRBD1 | TRBJ1-5 | NA | TRBV28 | TGTGCCAGCAGTTTACCTGACAGGGGCTATCAGCCCCAGCATTTT | CASSLPDRGYQPQHF
TRBD2 | TRBJ2-1 | NA | TRBV4-3 | TGCGCCAGCAGCCAAGAGCGGGGACTAGCGGGGAGGGATGAGCAGTTCTTC | CASSQERGLAGRDEQFF
TRBD1 | TRBJ2-6 | NA | TRBV5-1 | TGCGCCAGCAGCGTCTCCGGGACAGGGGCCTCTGGGGCCAACGTCCTGACTTTC | CASSVSGTGASGANVLTF
TRBD1 | TRBJ2-4 | NA | TRBV7-9 | TGTGCCAGCAGCTCAAGACAGGGAAACATTCAGTACTTC | CASSSRQGNIQYF
TRBD2 | TRBJ2-3 | NA | TRBV15 | TGTGCCACCAGCAGAGATTCAACTTCCGGGACTAGCGCAGATACGCAGTATTTT | CATSRDSTSGTSADTQYF
TRBD1 | TRBJ1-3 | NA | TRBV5-8 | TGTGCCAGCAGCTTTCACAGGGGTATGACTGGAAACACCATATATTTT | CASSFHRGMTGNTIYF
NA | TRBJ2-1 | NA | TRBV5-5 | TGTGCCAGCAGCTTGTCAAGCCTCAATGAGCAGTTCTTC | CASSLSSLNEQFF
NA | TRBJ2-7 | once | TRBV7-8 | TGTGCCAGCAGCCCCAGTGGTGGGCTAAGCTCCTACGAGCAGTACTTC | CASSPSGGLSSYEQYF
NA | TRBJ2-7 | NA | TRBV7-2 | TGTGCCAGCAGCTTATTCCAGGTAGCCTACGAGCAGTACTTC | CASSLFQVAYEQYF
NA | TRBJ2-2 | NA | TRBV28 | TGTGCCATCACCGGCGAGACAAACACCGGGGAGCTGTTTTTT | CAITGETNTGELFF
TRBD1 | TRBJ1-4 | NA | TRBV7-8 | TGTGCCAGCAGCTTAGGACAGGGAGGAAAACTGTTTTTT | CASSLGQGGKLFF
TRBD1 | TRBJ1-4 | NA | TRBV25-1 | TGTGCCAGCAGTTCCCCCGGAAGGCAGGGGGCGTTCAAAGAAAAACTGTTTTTT | CASSSPGRQGAFKEKLFF
TRBD2 | TRBJ2-1 | NA | TRBV4-3 | TGCGCCAGCAGTCCGGGCGGGAGCTTGGATGAGCAGTTCTTC | CASSPGGSLDEQFF
TRBD2 | TRBJ2-3 | NA | TRBV5-1 | TGCGCCAGCAGCCAGCGGGGACGCACTAGCACAGATACGCAGTATTTT | CASSQRGRTSTDTQYF
NA | TRBJ1-3 | NA | TRBV6-6 | TGTGCCAGCACCACGGGGGGGCTGTCTGGAAACACCATATATTTT | CASTTGGLSGNTIYF
TRBD2 | TRBJ2-1 | NA | TRBV7-3 | TGTGCCAGCAGCTCGACTAGCGGGTTAAGTGATGAGCAGTTCTTC | CASSSTSGLSDEQFF
NA | TRBJ1-2 | NA | TRBV7-9 | TGTGCCAGCAGCTTACGAGCTATTAACTATGGCTACACCTTC | CASSLRAINYGYTF
NA | TRBJ1-4 | NA | TRBV27 | TGTGCCAGCAGCTTACGGGTTTCTAATGAAAAACTGTTTTTT | CASSLRVSNEKLFF
TRBD1 | TRBJ1-2 | NA | TRBV14 | TGTGCCAGCAGCCGGACAGGGTTATCCCTACTTTATGGCTACACCTTC | CASSRTGLSLLYGYTF
NA | TRBJ1-1 | NA | TRBV13 | TGTGCCAGCAGCTTAGGCCACAGGGCGAATCCTGAAGCTTTCTTT | CASSLGHRANPEAFF
NA | TRBJ1-4 | NA | TRBV28 | TGTGCCAGCAGTTTATGGGGGGCTCGGGATGAAAAACTGTTTTTT | CASSLWGARDEKLFF
TRBD2 | TRBJ2-2 | NA | TRBV7-9 | TGTGCCAGCAGCCCGGGGACGGGACTAGCGGGAGACACCGGGGAGCTGTTTTTT | CASSPGTGLAGDTGELFF
TRBD1 | TRBJ2-6 | NA | TRBV11-2 | TGTGCCAGCGCACACCTTCCGACAGGGGGCTTTTCTGGGGCCAACGTCCTGACTTTC | CASAHLPTGGFSGANVLTF
TRBD1 | TRBJ1-5 | NA | TRBV19 | TGTGCCAGTAGTATAGGACAGGGGAGCAATCAGCCCCAGCATTTT | CASSIGQGSNQPQHF
TRBD2 | TRBJ2-7 | NA | TRBV10-3 | TGTGCCATCAGTGAGGCGGGAGTGTCCTACGAGCAGTACTTC | CAISEAGVSYEQYF
TRBD2 | TRBJ2-7 | NA | TRBV28 | TGTGCCAGCACCTCCTGGGGAGCGGGAGGTGGCGAGCAGTACTTC | CASTSWGAGGGEQYF
NA | TRBJ1-2 | once | TRBV5-6 | TGTGCCAGCAGCTTAGAACGCAGGCCTTATGGCTACACCTTC | CASSLERRPYGYTF
TRBD1 | TRBJ2-7 | NA | TRBV5-4 | TGTGCCAGCAGCTTTTACGGGACAGGGTACTACGAGCAGTACTTC | CASSFYGTGYYEQYF
TRBD2 | TRBJ2-1 | NA | TRBV9 | TGTGCCAGCACCCCGGGACTAGCGGACTACAATGAGCAGTTCTTC | CASTPGLADYNEQFF
TRBD2 | TRBJ2-1 | NA | TRBV7-9 | TGTGCCAGCAGCTCCTTTAGCGGGATTTGGAATGAGCAGTTCTTC | CASSSFSGIWNEQFF
NA | TRBJ1-2 | NA | TRBV28 | TGTGCCAGCAGTTCCTCAGGGGTATGGGGCTACACCTTC | CASSSSGVWGYTF
NA | TRBJ1-5 | NA | TRBV6-6 | TGTGCCAGCAACTCCCAGGGGACGGGGAATCAGCCCCAGCATTTT | CASNSQGTGNQPQHF
TRBD1 | TRBJ1-1 | once | TRBV19 | TGTGCCAGTAGTTGGGCAAACAGGGGAAAGAACACTGAAGCTTTCTTT | CASSWANRGKNTEAFF
NA | TRBJ2-2 | NA | TRBV6-5 | TGTGCCAGCAGGTGGGCTACGAACACCGGGGAGCTGTTTTTT | CASRWATNTGELFF